This T cell receptor (beta chain) was captured by sequencing in a study of blood T cell repertoires in COVID-19. About the research overall: Collection of acute and convalescent COVID-19 samples took place in the United States, Italy and Spain. Nucleic acid was either cDNA or gDNA, and it came from T cells, B-cell-depleted T cells, or PBMCs.

Germline CDR1 reads LGHNA; CDR2 reads YSLEER. The CDR3 extends over 15 amino acids. Trimming removed 0 bases at V and 1 base at J, with 9 bases between. Per the study methods: How many nucleated cells were present was estimated from reference gene primer amplification. Using immunoSEQ multiplex PCR, the repertoire was profiled, and TCRdb retains in-frame clones only, with some absent. V, J and clone size reflect that table, while D and trimming were determined from the DNA. The sample consists of 150,000 or so clones, around 88% of them appearing once. This TCR was recovered from a human donor in a cohort sampled during active COVID-19. The sample was peripheral blood. The rearrangement uses TRBV4-3 and TRBJ1-2, with a possible D match to TRBD1 (6 bases). The CDR3 reads CASSQDRGVNYGYTF. The DNA for the CDR3 is TGCGCCAGCAGCCAAGACAGGGGAGTTAACTATGGCTACACCTTC.